This T cell receptor beta chain is drawn from a study of lymphopenia after photon versus proton radiotherapy. The table came from immunoSEQ multiplex PCR; TCRdb's copy has only in-frame clones and leaves some out. Among about 30,000 clones listed, about nine tenths were seen once. Deletions cut 6 bases from V and 0 bases from J, with 24 bases between. CDR3 length: 19 amino acids. The V gene's germline CDR1 is SGHRS and CDR2 YFSETQ. This sequence joins TRBV5-1 and TRBJ2-2, with a tentative D call TRBD2 (6 bases). This sequence was found in a woman between 50 and 59 years old with pancreatic cancer. The source was peripheral blood, collected from a patient treated with photon-based radiotherapy. The CDR3 DNA follows: TGCGCCAGCACCTCTCCGGGAGTTCGGGTCGGGGCGAACACCGGGGAGCTGTTTTTT. Translation: CASTSPGVRVGANTGELFF.